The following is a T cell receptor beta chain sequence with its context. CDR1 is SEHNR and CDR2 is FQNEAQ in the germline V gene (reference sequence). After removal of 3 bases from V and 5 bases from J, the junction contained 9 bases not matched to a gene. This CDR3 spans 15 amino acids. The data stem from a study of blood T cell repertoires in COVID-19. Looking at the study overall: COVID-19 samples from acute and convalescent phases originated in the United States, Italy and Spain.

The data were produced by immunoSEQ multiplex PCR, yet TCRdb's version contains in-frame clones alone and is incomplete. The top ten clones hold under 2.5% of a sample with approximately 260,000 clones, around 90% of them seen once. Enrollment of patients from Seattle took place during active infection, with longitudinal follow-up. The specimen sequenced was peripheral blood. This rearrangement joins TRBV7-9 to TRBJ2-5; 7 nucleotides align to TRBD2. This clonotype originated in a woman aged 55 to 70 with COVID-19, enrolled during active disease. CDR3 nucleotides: TGTGCCAGCAGCTTGCAAACGGGAGGCTCGGAGACCCAGTACTTC. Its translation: CASSLQTGGSETQYF.